Detailed here is one T cell receptor beta chain. The junction differs from germline at one of its ends, possibly a read error. The source of the sample is a study of CD8+CD57+ T cells in acquired aplastic anemia. TCR beta VDJ combinations and CDR3 sequences were profiled from genomic DNA. TCRdb independently ran MiXCR on the reads; one entry per CDR3 protein. The sample includes approximately 380,000 distinct CDR3 sequences, 55% to 75% seen only once; the top ten take under 5%. This CDR3 is 14 amino acids long. CDR1 is SGHRS, CDR2 YFSETQ, per germline. What was sequenced was sorted CD4+, CD8+, or CD8+CD57+ T cells (not recorded which) from PBMCs. The clonotype was recovered from a human donor in good health, serving as a control. V gene TRBV5-1 combines with J gene TRBJ1-4; D is unclear. The CDR3 DNA is TGTGCCAGCAGACCGAGGGCCAGCGAGGAAAAACTGTTTTTT. This gives the protein CASRPRASEEKLFF.